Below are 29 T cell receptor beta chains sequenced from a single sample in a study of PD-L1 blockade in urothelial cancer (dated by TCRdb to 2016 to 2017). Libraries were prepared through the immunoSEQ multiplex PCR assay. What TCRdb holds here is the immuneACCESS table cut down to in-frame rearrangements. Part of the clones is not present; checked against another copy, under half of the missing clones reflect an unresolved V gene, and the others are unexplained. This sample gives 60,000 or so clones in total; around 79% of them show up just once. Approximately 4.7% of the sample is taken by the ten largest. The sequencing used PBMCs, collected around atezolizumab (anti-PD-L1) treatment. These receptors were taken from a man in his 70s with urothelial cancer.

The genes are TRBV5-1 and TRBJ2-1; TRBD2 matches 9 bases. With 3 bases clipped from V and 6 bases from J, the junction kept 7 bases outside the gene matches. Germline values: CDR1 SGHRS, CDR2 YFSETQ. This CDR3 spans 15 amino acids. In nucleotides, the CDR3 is TGCGCCAGCAGCTACGGCGGGAGGGACCCCAATGAGCAGTTCTTC. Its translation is CASSYGGRDPNEQFF.

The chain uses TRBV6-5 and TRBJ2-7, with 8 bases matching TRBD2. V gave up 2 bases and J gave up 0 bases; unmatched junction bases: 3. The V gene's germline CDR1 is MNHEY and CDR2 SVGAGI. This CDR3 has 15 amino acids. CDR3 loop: CASSYERGSSYEQYF. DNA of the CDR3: TGTGCCAGCAGTTACGAGCGGGGGAGCTCCTACGAGCAGTACTTC.

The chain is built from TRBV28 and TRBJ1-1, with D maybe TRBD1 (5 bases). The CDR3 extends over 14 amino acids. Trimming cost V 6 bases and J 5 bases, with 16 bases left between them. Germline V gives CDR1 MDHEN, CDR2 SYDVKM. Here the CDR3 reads CASSLWGGRTEAFF. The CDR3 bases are TGTGCCAGCAGCCTCTGGGGGGGGAGGACTGAAGCTTTCTTT.

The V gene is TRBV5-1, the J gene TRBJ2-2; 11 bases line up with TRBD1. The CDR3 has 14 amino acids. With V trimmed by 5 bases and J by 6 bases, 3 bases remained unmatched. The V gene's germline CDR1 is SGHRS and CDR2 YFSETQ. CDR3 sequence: CASRGTGGSGELFF. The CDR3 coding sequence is TGCGCCAGCAGGGGGACAGGGGGATCCGGGGAGCTGTTTTTT.

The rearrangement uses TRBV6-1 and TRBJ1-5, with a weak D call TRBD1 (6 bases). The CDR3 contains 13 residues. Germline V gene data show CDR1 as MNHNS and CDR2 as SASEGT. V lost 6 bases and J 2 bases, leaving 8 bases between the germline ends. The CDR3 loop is CASRRQGNQPQHF. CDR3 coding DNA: TGTGCCAGCAGAAGACAGGGCAATCAGCCCCAGCATTTT.

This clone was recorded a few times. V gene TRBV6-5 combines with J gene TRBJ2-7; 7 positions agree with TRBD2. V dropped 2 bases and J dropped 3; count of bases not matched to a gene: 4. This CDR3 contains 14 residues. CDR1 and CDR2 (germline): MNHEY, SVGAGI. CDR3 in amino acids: CASSYGRGYYEQYF. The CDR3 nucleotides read TGTGCCAGCAGTTACGGGCGGGGGTACTACGAGCAGTACTTC.

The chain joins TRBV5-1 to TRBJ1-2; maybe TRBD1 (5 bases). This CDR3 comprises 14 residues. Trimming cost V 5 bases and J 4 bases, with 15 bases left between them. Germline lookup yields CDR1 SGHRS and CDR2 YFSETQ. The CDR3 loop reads CASSVAGSVYGYTF. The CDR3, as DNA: TGCGCCAGCAGTGTCGCAGGGTCCGTCTATGGCTACACCTTC.

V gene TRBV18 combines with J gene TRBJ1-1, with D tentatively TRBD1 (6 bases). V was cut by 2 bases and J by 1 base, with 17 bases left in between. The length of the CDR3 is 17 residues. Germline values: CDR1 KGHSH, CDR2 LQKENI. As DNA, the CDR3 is TGTGCCAGCTCACCAAGGTCGCAGGGGCGCAAGAACACTGAAGCTTTCTTT. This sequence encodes CASSPRSQGRKNTEAFF.

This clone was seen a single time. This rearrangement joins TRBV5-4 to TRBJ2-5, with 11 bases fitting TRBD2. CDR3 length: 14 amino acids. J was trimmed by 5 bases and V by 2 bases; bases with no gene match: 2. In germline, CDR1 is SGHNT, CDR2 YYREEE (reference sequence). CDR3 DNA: TGTGCCAGCAGCTTCACTAGCGGGGGCGAGACCCAGTACTTC. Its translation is CASSFTSGGETQYF.

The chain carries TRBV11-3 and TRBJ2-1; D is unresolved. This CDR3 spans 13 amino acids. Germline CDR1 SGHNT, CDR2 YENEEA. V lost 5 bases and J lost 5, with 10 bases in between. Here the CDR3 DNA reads TGTGCCAGCAGCACATTCCCCCACAATGAGCAGTTCTTC. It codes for CASSTFPHNEQFF.

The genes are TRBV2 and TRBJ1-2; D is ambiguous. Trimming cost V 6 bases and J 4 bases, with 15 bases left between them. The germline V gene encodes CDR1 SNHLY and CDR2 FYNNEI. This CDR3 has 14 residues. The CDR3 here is CASSRRGNGYGYTF. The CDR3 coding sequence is TGTGCCAGCAGCAGACGGGGTAACGGCTATGGCTACACCTTC. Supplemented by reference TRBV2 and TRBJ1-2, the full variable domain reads EPEVTQTPSHQVTQMGQEVILRCVPISNHLYFYWYRQILGQKVEFLVSFYNNEISEKSEIFDDQFSVERPDGSNFTLKIRSTKLEDSAMYFCASSRRGNGYGYTFGSGTRLTVV.

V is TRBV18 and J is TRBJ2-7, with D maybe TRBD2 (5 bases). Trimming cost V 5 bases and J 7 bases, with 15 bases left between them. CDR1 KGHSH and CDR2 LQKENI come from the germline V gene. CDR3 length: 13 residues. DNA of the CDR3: TGTGCCAGCTCAGAAGCGGTCCTACGGGAGCAGTACTTC. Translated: CASSEAVLREQYF.

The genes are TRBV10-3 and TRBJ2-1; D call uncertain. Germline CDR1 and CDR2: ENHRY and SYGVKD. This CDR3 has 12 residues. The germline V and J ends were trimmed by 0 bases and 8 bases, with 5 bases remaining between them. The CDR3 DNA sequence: TGTGCCATCAGTGAGTCCGTCGATGAGCAGTTCTTC. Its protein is CAISESVDEQFF.

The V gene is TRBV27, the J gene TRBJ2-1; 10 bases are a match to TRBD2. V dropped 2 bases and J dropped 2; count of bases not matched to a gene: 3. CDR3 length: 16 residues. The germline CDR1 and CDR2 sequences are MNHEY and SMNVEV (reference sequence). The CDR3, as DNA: TGTGCCAGCAGTTTAAAACTAGCGGGAACCTACAATGAGCAGTTCTTC. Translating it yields CASSLKLAGTYNEQFF.

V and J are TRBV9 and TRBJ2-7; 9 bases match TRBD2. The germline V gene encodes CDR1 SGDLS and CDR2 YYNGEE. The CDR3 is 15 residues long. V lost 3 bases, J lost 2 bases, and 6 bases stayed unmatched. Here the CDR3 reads CASSEGLARTYEQYF. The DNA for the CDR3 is TGTGCCAGCAGCGAAGGACTAGCGCGTACCTACGAGCAGTACTTC.

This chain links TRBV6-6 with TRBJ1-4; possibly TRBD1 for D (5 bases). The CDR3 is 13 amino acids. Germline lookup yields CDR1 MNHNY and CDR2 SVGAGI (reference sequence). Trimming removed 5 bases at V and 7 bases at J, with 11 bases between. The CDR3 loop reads CASSPAGGEKLFF. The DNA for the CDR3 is TGTGCCAGCAGTCCCGCGGGGGGTGAAAAACTGTTTTTT.

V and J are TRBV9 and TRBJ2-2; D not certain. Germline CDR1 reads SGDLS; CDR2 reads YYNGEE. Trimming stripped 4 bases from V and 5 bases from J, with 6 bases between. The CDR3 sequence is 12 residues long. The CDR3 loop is CASSPGTGELFF. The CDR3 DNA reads TGTGCCAGCAGCCCAGGAACCGGGGAGCTGTTTTTT. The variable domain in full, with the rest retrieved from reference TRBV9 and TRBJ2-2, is DSGVTQTPKHLITATGQRVTLRCSPRSGDLSVYWYQQSLDQGLQFLIQYYNGEERAKGNILERFSAQQFPDLHSELNLSSLELGDSALYFCASSPGTGELFFGEGSRLTVL.

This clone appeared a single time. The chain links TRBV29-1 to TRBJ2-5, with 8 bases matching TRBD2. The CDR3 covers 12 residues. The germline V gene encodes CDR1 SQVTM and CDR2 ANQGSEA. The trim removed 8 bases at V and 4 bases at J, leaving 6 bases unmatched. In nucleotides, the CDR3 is TGCAGCACTATGACTAGCGTAGAGACCCAGTACTTC. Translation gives CSTMTSVETQYF.

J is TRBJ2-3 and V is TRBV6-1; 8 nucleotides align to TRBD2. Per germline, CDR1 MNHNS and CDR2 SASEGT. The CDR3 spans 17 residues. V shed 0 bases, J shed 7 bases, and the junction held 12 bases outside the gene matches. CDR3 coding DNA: TGTGCCAGCAGTGAAGCGCGCGGGACTAGTAGGTATTATACGCAGTATTTT. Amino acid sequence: CASSEARGTSRYYTQYF.

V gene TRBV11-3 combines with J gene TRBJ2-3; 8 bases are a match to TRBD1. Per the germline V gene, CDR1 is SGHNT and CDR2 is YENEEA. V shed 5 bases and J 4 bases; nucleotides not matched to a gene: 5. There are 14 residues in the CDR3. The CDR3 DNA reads TGTGCCAGCAGCGATCGGACAGGGCCAGATACGCAGTATTTT. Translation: CASSDRTGPDTQYF.

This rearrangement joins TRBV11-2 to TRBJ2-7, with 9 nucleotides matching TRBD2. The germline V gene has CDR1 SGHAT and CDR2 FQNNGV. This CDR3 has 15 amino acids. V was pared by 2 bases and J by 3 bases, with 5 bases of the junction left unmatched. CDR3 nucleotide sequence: TGTGCCAGCAGCTTACCCGGGACTAGCAGCTACGAGCAGTACTTC. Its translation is CASSLPGTSSYEQYF.

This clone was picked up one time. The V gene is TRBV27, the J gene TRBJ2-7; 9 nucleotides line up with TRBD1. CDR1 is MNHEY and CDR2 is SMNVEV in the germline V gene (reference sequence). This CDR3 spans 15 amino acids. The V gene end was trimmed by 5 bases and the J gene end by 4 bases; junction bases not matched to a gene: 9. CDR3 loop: CASSPPTGGAYEQYF. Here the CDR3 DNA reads TGTGCCAGCAGTCCCCCGACAGGGGGAGCTTACGAGCAGTACTTC.

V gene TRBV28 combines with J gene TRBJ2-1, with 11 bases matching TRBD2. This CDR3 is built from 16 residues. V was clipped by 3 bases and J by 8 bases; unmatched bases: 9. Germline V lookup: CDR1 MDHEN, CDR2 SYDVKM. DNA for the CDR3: TGTGCCAGCAGTTTTCAGCTAGCGGGAGGACTTCATGAGCAGTTCTTC. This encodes CASSFQLAGGLHEQFF.

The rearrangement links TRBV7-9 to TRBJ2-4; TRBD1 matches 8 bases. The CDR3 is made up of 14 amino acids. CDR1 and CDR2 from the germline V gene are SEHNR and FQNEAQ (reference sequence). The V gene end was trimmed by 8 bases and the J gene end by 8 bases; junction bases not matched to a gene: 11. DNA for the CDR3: TGTGCCAGCGGTTGGACAGGGAAGGAGGACATTCAGTACTTC. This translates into CASGWTGKEDIQYF.

The CDR3 loop is CASSPAAGANVLTF. The CDR3 DNA is TGTGCCAGCTCCCCAGCAGCTGGGGCCAACGTCCTGACTTTC. The V call is TRBV18, the J call TRBJ2-6; D is unresolved. V dropped 6 bases and J dropped 2 bases, with 8 bases sitting between them. From germline, CDR1 is KGHSH and CDR2 LQKENI. The CDR3 has 14 amino acids.

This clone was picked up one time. CDR3 sequence reads: CASSSAGEGEETQYF. As DNA, the CDR3 is TGTGCCAGCAGCTCAGCGGGGGAAGGAGAGGAGACCCAGTACTTC. V gene TRBV28 combines with J gene TRBJ2-5; 8 positions match TRBD2. The CDR3 is made up of 15 amino acids. V shed 6 bases, J shed 5 bases, and the junction held 11 bases outside the gene matches. Germline assignment: CDR1 MDHEN and CDR2 SYDVKM.

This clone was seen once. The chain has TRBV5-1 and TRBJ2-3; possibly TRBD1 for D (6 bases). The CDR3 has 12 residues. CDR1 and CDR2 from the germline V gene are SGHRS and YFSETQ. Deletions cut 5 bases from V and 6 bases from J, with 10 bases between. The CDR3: CASRPDRDTQYF. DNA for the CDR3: TGCGCCAGCAGGCCTGACAGGGATACGCAGTATTTT.

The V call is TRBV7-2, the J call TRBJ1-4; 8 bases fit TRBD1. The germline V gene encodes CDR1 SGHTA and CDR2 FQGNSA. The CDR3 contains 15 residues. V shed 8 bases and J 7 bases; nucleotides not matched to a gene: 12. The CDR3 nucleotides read TGTGCCAGCGGAGACAGGGGACAAAGCGGTGAAAAACTGTTTTTT. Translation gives CASGDRGQSGEKLFF.

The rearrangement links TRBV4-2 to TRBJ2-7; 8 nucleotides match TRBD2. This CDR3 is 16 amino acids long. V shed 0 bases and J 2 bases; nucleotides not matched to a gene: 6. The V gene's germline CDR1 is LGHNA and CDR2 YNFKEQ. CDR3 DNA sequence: TGTGCCAGCAGCCAAGAACCGAATAGCGGGACCTACGAGCAGTACTTC. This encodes CASSQEPNSGTYEQYF.